This T cell receptor beta chain was captured in a study of HIV-infected patients and healthy controls. About the study: CD8 counts did not change consistently during early therapy; the CD4:CD8 ratio climbed slightly.

The repertoire came from unfractionated whole blood and reflected all unsorted peripheral T cells. Alpha and beta constant-region primers primed reverse transcription of around 0.5 ug RNA. Using multiplexing indices, alpha and beta chain libraries were generated apart by chain-specific third strand synthesis. TCRdb ran MiXCR on the 5' RACE reads and lists one entry per CDR3 protein. Counted here are some 3,500 distinct CDR3 sequences, roughly 22% occurring once; the ten biggest clones make up under 30%. Trimming cost V 7 bases and J 5 bases, with 12 bases left between them. From germline, CDR1 is LNHNV and CDR2 YYDKDF (reference sequence). The CDR3 is 13 amino acids.

The rearrangement links TRBV15 to TRBJ1-5; D is unresolved. The TCR comes from an adult with HIV infection. The specimen was blood, collected before antiretroviral therapy. The DNA for the CDR3 is TGTGCCACCACCATAGAGTGGGATCAGCCCCAGCATTTT. It is translated as CATTIEWDQPQHF.